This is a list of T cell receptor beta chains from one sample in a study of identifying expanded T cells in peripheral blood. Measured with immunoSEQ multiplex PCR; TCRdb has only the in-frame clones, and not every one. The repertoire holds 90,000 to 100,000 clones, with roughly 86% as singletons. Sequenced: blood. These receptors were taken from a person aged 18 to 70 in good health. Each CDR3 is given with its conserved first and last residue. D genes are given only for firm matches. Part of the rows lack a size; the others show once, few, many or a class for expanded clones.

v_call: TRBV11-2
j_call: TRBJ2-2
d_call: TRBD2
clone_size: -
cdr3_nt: TGTGCCAGCAGTTTTGTGTTGGGGGGGAGTCCGAACACCGGGGAGCTGTTTTTT
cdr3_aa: CASSFVLGGSPNTGELFF

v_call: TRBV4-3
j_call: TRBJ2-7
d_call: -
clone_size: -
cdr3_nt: TGCGCCAGCAGCCAAGATCCGGGAAGCGAGCAGTACTTC
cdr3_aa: CASSQDPGSEQYF

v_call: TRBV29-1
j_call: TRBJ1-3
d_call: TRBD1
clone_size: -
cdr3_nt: TGCAGCGCCGTCACAGGGGGCGAACTGGCTGGAAACACCATATATTTT
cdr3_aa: CSAVTGGELAGNTIYF

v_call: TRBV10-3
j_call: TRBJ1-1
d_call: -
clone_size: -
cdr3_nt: TGTGCCATCAACCAGGGGCCGCTTAGAGTAACTGAAGCTTTCTTT
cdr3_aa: CAINQGPLRVTEAFF

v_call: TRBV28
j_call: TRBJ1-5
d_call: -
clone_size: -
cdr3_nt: TGTGCCAGCACCCTAGGGTCCAATCAGCCCCAGCATTTT
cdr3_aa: CASTLGSNQPQHF

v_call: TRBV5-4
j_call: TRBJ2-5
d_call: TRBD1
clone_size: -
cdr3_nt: TGTGCCAGCAGCTGGGACAGCCAAGAGACCCAGTACTTC
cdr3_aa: CASSWDSQETQYF

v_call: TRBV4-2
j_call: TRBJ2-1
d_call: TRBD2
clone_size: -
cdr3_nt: TGTGCCAGCAGCCAAGAGGTAATAGCGGGGTACTCCTACAATGAGCAGTTCTTC
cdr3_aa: CASSQEVIAGYSYNEQFF

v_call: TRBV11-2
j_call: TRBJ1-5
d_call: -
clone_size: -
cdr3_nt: TGTGCCAGCAGCTTATTGGGGCTCAATCAGCCCCAGCATTTT
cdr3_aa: CASSLLGLNQPQHF

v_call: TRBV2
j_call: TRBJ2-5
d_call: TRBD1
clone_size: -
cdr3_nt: TGTGCCAGCAGGACAGGGGTAGCCCAAGAGACCCAGTACTTC
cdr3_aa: CASRTGVAQETQYF

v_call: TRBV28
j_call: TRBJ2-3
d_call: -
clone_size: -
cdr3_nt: TGTGCCACCGATACAGGGCTAGGAAGGGAGGGGGCAACAGATACGCAGTATTTT
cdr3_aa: CATDTGLGREGATDTQYF

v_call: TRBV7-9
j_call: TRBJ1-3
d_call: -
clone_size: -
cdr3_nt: TGTGCCAGCAGCTTAGAGGATCGGACCATATATTTT
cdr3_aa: CASSLEDRTIYF

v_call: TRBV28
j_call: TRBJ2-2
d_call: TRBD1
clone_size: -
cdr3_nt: TGTGCCAGCAGACAGGGGATTCTAACCGGGGAGCTGTTTTTT
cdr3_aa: CASRQGILTGELFF

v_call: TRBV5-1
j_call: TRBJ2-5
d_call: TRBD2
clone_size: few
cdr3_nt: TGCGCCAGCAGCTCGACTAGCGGGGAAGAGACCCAGTACTTC
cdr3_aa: CASSSTSGEETQYF

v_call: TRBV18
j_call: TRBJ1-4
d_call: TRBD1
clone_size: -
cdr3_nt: TGTGCCAGCTCCCCGGGACAGGGGGCAAGGCAACTGTTTTTT
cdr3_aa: CASSPGQGARQLFF

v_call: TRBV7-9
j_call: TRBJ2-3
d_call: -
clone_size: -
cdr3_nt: TGTGCCAGCAGCACCCTGGGAGATACGCAGTATTTT
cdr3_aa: CASSTLGDTQYF

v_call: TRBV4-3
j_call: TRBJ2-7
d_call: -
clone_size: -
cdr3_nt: TGCGCCAGCAGCCCGGGACGGCACTACGAGCAGTACTTC
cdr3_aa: CASSPGRHYEQYF

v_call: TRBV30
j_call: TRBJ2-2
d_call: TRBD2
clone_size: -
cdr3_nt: TGTGCCCAGCGGGGGGCCCTTGACACCGGGGAGCTGTTTTTT
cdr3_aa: CAQRGALDTGELFF

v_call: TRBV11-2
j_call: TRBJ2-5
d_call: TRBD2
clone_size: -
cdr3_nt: TGTGCCAGCAGCTTAGAGCTAGCGGGTGCAGGGTGGGGAGAGACCCAGTACTTC
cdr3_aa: CASSLELAGAGWGETQYF

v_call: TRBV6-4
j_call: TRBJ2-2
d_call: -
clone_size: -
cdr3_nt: TGTGCCAGCAGTGACCGGGACAACACCGGGGAGCTGTTTTTT
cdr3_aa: CASSDRDNTGELFF

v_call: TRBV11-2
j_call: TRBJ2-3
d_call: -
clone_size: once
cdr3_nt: TGTGCCAGCAGCCATCTCGGCCGGGGCACCGCAGATACGCAGTATTTT
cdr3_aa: CASSHLGRGTADTQYF

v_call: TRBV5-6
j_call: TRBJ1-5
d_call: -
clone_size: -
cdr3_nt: TGTGCCAGCAGCTTGATCGGGGGGGATCAGCCCCAGCATTTT
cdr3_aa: CASSLIGGDQPQHF

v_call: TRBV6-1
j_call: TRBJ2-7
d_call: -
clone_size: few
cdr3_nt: TGTGCCAGCAGTGAATCGGTGGGTGGAGCATCCTACGAGCAGTACTTC
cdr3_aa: CASSESVGGASYEQYF

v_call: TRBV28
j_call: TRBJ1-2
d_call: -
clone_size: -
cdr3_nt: TGTGCCAGCAGTTTGGAGGGGGGGGCTAACTATGGCTACACCTTC
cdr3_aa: CASSLEGGANYGYTF

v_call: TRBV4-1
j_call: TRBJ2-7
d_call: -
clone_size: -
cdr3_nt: TGCGCCAGCAGCCAAGGTACCTCCTCCTACGAGCAGTACTTC
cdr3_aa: CASSQGTSSYEQYF

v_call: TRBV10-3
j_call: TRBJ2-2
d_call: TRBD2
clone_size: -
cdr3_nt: TGTGCCATCAGTGAGGCGGCGGGAGTTGGTGGGGAGCTGTTTTTT
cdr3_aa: CAISEAAGVGGELFF

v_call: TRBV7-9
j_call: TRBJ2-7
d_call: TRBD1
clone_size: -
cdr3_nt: TGTGCCAGCAGCTCAATGACAGGGGGCGCGTCAAGAGGCACCTACGAGCAGTACTTC
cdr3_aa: CASSSMTGGASRGTYEQYF

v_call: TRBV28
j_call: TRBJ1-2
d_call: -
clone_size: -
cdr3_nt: TGTGCCAGCACTCTCAGGGAAATCGGTTATGGCTACACCTTC
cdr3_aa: CASTLREIGYGYTF

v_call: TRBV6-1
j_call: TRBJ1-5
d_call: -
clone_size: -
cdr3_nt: TGTGCCACCCAAGGGAGGGGGTGGCAGCCCCAGCATTTT
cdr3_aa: CATQGRGWQPQHF

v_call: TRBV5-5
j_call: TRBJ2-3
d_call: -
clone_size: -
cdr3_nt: TGTGCCAGCAGCTTGGGGCCTCAGACTCCGCAGTATTTT
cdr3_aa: CASSLGPQTPQYF